This TCR beta chain was sequenced for a study of blood T cell repertoires in COVID-19. Study information: Samples came from the United States, Italy and Spain, spanning acute and convalescent COVID-19. Sources were T cells, B-cell-depleted T cells, or PBMCs; the material itself was cDNA or gDNA.

In the authors' workflow: Nucleated cell counts were estimated from reference gene primer amplification. Profiled with immunoSEQ multiplex PCR; TCRdb holds only in-frame clones, not every one. The D gene and trimming were derived from the DNA, and the V and J assignments and clone size from that table. This table holds some 670,000 clones, 75% to 90% found once. The CDR3 sequence is 14 residues long. The V and J ends lost 6 bases and 3 bases, in that order; junction bases with no gene match: 4. Germline assignment: CDR1 DFQATT and CDR2 SNEGSKA (reference sequence). This TCR was sampled from a woman aged 18-29 years with acute or convalescent COVID-19. The sequenced sample consisted of peripheral blood. The chain carries TRBV20-1 and TRBJ2-2; 10 bases agree with TRBD1. The CDR3 region has the DNA TGCAGTGCAAGTGGGACAGGGGACACCGGGGAGCTGTTTTTT. It specifies CSASGTGDTGELFF.